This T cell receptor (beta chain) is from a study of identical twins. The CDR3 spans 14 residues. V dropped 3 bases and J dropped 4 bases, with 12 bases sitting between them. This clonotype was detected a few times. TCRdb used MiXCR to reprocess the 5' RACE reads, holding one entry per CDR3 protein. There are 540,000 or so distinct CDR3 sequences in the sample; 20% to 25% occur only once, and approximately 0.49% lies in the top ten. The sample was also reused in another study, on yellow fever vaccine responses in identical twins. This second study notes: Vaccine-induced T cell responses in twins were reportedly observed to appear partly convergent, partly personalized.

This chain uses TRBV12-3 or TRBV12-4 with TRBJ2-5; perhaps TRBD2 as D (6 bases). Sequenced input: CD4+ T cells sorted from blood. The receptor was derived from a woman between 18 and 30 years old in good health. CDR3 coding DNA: TGTGCCAGCAGTTTTTTCGTGGGAGGAGAGACCCAGTACTTC. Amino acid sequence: CASSFFVGGETQYF.